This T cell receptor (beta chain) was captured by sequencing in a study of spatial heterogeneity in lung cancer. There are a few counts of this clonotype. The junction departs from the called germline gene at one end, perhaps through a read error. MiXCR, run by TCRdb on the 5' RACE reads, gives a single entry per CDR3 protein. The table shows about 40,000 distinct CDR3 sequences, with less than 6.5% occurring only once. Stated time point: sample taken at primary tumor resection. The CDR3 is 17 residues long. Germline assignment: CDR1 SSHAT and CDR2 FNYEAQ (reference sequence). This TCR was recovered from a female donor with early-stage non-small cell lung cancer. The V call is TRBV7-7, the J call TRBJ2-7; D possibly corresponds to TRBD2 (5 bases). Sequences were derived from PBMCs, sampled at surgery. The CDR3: CASRYTTPVFGVSEQYF. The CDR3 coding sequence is TGTGCTAGCAGATACACAACCCCCGTCTTCGGGGTATCCGAGCAGTACTTC.